This TCR beta chain was retrieved from a study of cytomegalovirus exposure and HLA in healthy donors. General observations from the study: First-cohort TCR clusters were later found to tend to co-occur in the 130 or so validation repertoires.

As concerns this clone: No antigen is known for it.

Germline V gene lookup returns CDR1 MNHNS and CDR2 SASEGT. V lost 5 bases to trimming and J lost 4 bases, with 17 bases between them. This CDR3 is built from 15 residues. This table comes from immunoSEQ multiplex PCR, and its TCRdb copy is limited to in-frame clones, with some not included. The sample has some 120,000 clones, almost 90% seen once. The V and J genes are TRBV6-1 and TRBJ1-2, with unresolved D. The origin of this receptor is a young man in good health and CMV-seronegative. Sequencing was performed on PBMCs. The CDR3 nucleotides are TGTGCCAGCAGTCTTACGGACGGAGGAATCTATGGCTACACCTTC. Its translation is CASSLTDGGIYGYTF.